The source of this T cell receptor beta chain is a study of blood T cell repertoires in COVID-19. Study overall: The United States, Italy and Spain were the sources of the acute and convalescent COVID-19 samples.

This clone was counted between two and nine times. Sequencing used immunoSEQ multiplex PCR; TCRdb keeps in-frame clones, though not all of them. The data show about 280,000 clones, with just over 85% seen just once and less than 3% held by the top ten. The CDR3 is 17 residues long. V lost 0 bases, J lost 3 bases, and 17 bases lay in between. CDR1 is LGHDT, CDR2 YNNKEL, per germline (reference sequence). Sequenced: peripheral blood. This chain uses TRBV3-1 (or the pseudogene TRBV3-2) with TRBJ1-2; tentatively, D is TRBD1 (6 bases). This TCR derives from a woman aged 25 to 39 with active or convalescent COVID-19. CDR3 sequence (DNA): TGTGCCAGCAGCCAAGAACTTCGAGGGGAGGGGGACTATGGCTACACCTTC. Translated, it gives CASSQELRGEGDYGYTF.